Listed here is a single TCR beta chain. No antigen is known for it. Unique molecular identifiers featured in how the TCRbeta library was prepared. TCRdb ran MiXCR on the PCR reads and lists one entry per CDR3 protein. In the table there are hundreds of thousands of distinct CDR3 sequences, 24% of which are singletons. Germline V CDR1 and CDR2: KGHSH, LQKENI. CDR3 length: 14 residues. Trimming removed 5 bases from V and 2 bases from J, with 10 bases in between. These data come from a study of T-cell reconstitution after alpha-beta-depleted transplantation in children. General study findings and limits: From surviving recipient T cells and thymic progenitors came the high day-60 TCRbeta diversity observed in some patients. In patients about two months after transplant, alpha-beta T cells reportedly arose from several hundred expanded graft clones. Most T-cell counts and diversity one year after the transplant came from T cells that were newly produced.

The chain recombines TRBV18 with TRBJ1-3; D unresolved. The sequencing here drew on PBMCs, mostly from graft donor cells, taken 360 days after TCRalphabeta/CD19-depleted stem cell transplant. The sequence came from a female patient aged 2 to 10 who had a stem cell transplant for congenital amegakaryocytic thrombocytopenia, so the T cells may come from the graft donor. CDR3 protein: CASSSGYAGNTIYF. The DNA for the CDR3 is TGTGCCAGCTCATCTGGGTACGCTGGAAACACCATATATTTT.